This T cell receptor beta chain was captured in a study of brain T cells in children with intractable seizures. Broader study findings: Only CDR3 sequence similarity suggested viral specificity, without known HCMV serostatus. Absence of clones before surgery may stem from lower sequencing depth.

Points on this clone: Antigen unknown.

Sequenced by immunoSEQ multiplex PCR; TCRdb stores in-frame clones only, minus some. The sample has a few hundred thousand clones, over 90% seen once. The sample's time point: blood from clinic visit 5 months post-surgery; TSC patient then seizure free. Only cases whose brain tissue showed the highest T cell transcript signatures were sequenced. Before surgery, patients took at least one anti-epileptic drug. Sequenced here: peripheral blood, sampled approximately 5 months after surgery. This TCR was sampled from a boy in the first two years of life with tuberous sclerosis and intractable seizures.

The CDR3 loop reads CASSGLRVEAFF. The CDR3 nucleotides are TGTGCCAGCAGTGGACTCAGGGTCGAAGCTTTCTTT. The V and J genes are TRBV28 and TRBJ1-1; possible D gene TRBD1, 5 bases. Deletions cut 5 bases from V and 8 bases from J, with 12 bases between. CDR3 length: 12 amino acids. The germline V gene encodes CDR1 MDHEN and CDR2 SYDVKM.